This T cell receptor beta chain was identified in a study of T cells expressing NK-cell markers (dated by TCRdb to 2018 to 2021). Regarding the research as a whole: TCR beta-chain repertoires were profiled in sorted CD3+CD56+NKG2C+, CD3+CD56+NKG2C- and CD3+CD56-NKG2C+ T-cell subsets from fewer than 10 donors. All eight donors whose samples were sequenced were randomly selected healthy volunteers, three of them men and five women. Illumina HiSeq 2000/2500, MiSeq or NextSeq was used to sequence libraries as 2 x 150 bp reads. Of the eight sequenced donors, seven were found to be HCMV-seropositive and one was found to be HCMV-seronegative. Overall study outcomes, separate from this receptor: In more than 5 donors, the dominant CD3+CD56+NKG2C+ clonotypes were found to rank among the top 10 CD8+ clonotypes and to make up roughly 1.0-7.5% of CD8+ T cells. It remained unclear whether the expanded NKG2C-expressing T cell clones were specific for HCMV antigens. Those dominant clonotypes were again the most abundant among CD3+CD56-NKG2C+ cells in a handful of donors, at roughly 28.3-65%.

Sequencing was carried out with an Illumina HiSeq 2000. 5'RACE template switching, by which a universal primer site and unique molecular identifiers were added, was used to make TCR beta cDNA libraries. cDNA synthesis was primed from the TCR beta constant segment and was followed by two successive PCR amplification steps. Regarding the original processing steps: MIGEC was used to demultiplex reads and group the reads by UMI, and MiTCR was used to assemble and quantify clonotypes. To exclude erroneous sequences, any TCR cDNA sequence not supported by at least two reads was discarded. Downstream repertoire analysis used the tcR package, and clonotypes were matched across fractions by CDR3 nucleotide sequence plus V segment. VDJmatch was used to annotate antigen specificity against VDJdb, with one amino acid substitution in CDR3 allowed. With the reads reprocessed by TCRdb, a single entry stands for each CDR3 protein sequence and no DNA is reported. None of the V and J calls come from the authors' own analysis; TCRdb made them. The sample table on file contains 350,000 to 400,000 distinct CDR3 sequences. Clones ranked in the top ten supply about 10% of the sample.

To determine HCMV serostatus, a commercial ELISA kit was used to detect HCMV-specific IgG in serum. Peripheral blood mononuclear cells were isolated from blood by Ficoll density gradient centrifugation. About this clonotype itself: What antigen it recognizes has not been identified.

The TCR comes from a woman aged 45-60 years in good health. Donor details come from another sample of the same person, matched by shared clones. Sequenced input: blood T cells: a sorted CD56 or NKG2C T cell subset, CD4+ or CD8+ T cells, or bulk PBMC T cells (not recorded which).

The CDR3 region reads CSARTSGRAYNEQFF. The sequence joins TRBV20-1 to TRBJ2-1; TCRdb lists TRBD2, though no DNA is available to test this call. From the cysteine up to the phenylalanine, the CDR3 has a length of 15 residues. The entry carries no DNA sequence. CDR1 and CDR2 are drawn from the germline V gene (reference sequence): DFQATT, SNEGSKA.